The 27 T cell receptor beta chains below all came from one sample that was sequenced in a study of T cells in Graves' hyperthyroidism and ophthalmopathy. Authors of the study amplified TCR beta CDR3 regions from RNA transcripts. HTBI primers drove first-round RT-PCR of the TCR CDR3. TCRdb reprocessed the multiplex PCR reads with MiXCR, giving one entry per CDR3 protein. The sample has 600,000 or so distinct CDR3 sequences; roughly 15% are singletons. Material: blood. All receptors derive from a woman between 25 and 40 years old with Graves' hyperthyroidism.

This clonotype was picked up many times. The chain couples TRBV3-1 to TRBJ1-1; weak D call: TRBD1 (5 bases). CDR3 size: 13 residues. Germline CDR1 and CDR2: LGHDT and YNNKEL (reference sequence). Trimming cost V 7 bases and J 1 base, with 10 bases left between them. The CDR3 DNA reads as TGTGCCAGCAATGGGGGGGGGAACACTGAAGCTTTCTTT. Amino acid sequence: CASNGGGNTEAFF.

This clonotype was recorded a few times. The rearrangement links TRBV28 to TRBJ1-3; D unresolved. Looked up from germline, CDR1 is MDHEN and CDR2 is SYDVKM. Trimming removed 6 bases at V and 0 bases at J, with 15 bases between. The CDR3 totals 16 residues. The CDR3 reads CASSPPGRYSGNTIYF. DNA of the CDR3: TGTGCCAGCAGCCCCCCAGGCCGGTACTCTGGAAACACCATATATTTT.

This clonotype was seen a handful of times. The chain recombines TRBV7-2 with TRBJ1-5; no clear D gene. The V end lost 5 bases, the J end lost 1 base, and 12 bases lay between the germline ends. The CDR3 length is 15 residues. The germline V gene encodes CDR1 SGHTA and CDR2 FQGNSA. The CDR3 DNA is TGTGCCAGCAGCCCCAGTCCGGGGAGCAATCAGCCCCAGCATTTT. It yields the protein CASSPSPGSNQPQHF. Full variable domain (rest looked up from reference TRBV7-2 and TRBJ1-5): GAGVSQSPSNKVTEKGKDVELRCDPISGHTALYWYRQSLGQGLEFLIYFQGNSAPDKSGLPSDRFSAERTGGSVSTLTIQRTQQEDSAVYLCASSPSPGSNQPQHFGDGTRLSIL.

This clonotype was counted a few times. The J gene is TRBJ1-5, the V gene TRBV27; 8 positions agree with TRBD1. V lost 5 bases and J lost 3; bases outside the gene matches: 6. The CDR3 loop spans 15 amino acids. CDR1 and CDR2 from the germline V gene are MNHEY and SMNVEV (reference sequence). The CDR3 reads CASSPWTGNNQPQHF. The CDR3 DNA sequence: TGTGCCAGCAGTCCGTGGACAGGGAACAATCAGCCCCAGCATTTT.

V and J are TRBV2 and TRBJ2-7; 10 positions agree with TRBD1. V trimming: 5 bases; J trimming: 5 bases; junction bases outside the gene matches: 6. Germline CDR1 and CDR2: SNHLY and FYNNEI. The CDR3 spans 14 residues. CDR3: CASSYGTGVNEQYF. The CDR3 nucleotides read TGTGCCAGCAGTTACGGGACAGGGGTTAACGAGCAGTACTTC.

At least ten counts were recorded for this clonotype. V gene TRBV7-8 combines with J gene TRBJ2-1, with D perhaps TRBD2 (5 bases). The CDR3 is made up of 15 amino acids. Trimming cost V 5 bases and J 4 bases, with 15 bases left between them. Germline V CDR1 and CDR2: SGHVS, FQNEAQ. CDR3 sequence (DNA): TGTGCCAGCAGCCCAAGCGGATTCAAATACAATGAGCAGTTCTTC. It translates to CASSPSGFKYNEQFF.

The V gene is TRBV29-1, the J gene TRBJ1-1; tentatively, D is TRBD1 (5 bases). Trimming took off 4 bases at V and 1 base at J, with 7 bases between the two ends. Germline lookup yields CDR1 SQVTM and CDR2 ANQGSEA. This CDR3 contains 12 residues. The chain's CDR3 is CSVGGANTEAFF. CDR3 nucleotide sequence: TGCAGCGTTGGAGGGGCGAACACTGAAGCTTTCTTT.

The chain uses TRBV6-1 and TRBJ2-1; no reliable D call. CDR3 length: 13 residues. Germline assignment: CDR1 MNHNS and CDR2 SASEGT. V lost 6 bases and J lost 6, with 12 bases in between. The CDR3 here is CASSKAYINEQFF. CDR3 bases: TGTGCCAGCAGCAAGGCATACATCAATGAGCAGTTCTTC.

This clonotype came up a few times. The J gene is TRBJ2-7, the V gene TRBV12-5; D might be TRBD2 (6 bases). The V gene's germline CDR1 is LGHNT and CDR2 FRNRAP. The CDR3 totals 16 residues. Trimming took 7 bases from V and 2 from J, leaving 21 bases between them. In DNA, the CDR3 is TGTGCTAGTGCCACAGCCCCGGGACTCGGTCCCTACGAGCAGTACTTC. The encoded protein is CASATAPGLGPYEQYF.

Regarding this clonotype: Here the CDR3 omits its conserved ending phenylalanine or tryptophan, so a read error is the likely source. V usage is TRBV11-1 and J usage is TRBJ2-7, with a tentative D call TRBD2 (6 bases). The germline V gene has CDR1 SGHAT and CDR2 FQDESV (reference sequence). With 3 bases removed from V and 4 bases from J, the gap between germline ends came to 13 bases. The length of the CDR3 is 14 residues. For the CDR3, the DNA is TGTGCCAGCAGCTTCGGGGGAGGACTATACGAGCAGTACCTC. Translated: CASSFGGGLYEQYL.

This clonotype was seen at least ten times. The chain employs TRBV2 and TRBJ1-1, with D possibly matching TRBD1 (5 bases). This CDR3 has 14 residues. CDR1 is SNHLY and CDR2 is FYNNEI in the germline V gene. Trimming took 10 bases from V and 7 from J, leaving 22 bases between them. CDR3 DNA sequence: TGTGCCATTAAGATCGCAGGGTATGGGAGTGAAGCTTTCTTT. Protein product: CAIKIAGYGSEAFF.

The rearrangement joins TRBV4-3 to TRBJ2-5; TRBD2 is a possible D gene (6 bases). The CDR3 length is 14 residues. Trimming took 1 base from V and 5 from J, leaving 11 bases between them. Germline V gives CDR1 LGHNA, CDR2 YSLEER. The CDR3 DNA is TGCGCCAGCAGCCAAGCAGGAGGGAGCGAGACCCAGTACTTC. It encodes CASSQAGGSETQYF.

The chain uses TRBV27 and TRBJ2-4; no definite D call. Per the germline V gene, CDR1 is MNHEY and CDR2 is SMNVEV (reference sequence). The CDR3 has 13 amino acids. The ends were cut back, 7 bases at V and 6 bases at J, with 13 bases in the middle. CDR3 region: CASIDRRRNIQYF. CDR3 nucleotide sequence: TGTGCCAGCATCGATCGACGGAGAAACATTCAGTACTTC.

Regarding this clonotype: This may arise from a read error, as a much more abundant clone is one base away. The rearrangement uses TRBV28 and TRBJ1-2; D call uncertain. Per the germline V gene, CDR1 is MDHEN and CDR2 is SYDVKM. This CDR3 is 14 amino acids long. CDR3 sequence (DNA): TGTGTCAGCACGACACAACGGTTGGGGTATGGCTACACCTTC. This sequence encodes CVSTTQRLGYGYTF.

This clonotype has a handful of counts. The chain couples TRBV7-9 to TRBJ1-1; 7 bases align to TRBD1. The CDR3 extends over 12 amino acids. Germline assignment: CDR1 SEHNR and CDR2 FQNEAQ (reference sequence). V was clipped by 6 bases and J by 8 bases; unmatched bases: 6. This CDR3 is CASSLAGQEAFF. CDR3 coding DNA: TGTGCCAGCAGTCTTGCGGGACAGGAAGCTTTCTTT.

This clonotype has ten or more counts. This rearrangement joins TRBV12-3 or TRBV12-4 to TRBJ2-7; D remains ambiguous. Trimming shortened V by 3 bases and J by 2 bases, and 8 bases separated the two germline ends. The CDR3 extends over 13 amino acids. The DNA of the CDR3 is TGTGCCAGCAGTTTTCAGGTTACCTACGAGCAGTACTTC. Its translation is CASSFQVTYEQYF.

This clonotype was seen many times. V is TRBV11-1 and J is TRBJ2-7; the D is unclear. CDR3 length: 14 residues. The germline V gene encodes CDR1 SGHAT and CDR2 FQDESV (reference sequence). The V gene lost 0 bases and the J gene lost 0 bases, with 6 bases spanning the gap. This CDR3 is CASSLARSSYEQYF. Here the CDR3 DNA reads TGTGCCAGCAGCTTAGCGCGGAGCTCCTACGAGCAGTACTTC.

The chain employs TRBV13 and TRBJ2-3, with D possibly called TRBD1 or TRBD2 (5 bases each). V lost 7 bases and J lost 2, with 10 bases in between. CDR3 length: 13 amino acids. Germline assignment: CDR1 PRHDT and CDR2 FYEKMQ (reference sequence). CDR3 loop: CASTGPTTDTQYF. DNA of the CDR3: TGTGCCAGCACGGGGCCGACCACAGATACGCAGTATTTT.

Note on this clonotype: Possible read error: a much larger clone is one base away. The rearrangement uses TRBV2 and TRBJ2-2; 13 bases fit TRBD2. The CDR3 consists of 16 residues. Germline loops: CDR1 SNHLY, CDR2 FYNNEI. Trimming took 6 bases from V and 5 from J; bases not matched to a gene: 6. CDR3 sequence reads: CASRQGLAGETGELFF. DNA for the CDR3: TGTGCCAGCAGGCAAGGACTAGCGGGAGAAACCGGGGAGCTGTTTTTT.

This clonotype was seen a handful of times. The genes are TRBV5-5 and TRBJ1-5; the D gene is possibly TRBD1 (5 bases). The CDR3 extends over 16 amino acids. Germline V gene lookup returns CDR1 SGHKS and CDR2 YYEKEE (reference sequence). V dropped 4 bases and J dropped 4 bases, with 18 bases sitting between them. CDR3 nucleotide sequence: TGTGCCAGCAGCCGCGGAAGTTCAGGGTCAAATCAGCCCCAGCATTTT. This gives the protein CASSRGSSGSNQPQHF.

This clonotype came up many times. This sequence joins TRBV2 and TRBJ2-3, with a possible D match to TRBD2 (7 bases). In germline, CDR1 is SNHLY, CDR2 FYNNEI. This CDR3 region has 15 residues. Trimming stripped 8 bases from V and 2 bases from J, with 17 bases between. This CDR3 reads CASGWAAGHTDTQYF. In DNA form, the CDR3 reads TGTGCCAGCGGGTGGGCAGCGGGACACACAGATACGCAGTATTTT.

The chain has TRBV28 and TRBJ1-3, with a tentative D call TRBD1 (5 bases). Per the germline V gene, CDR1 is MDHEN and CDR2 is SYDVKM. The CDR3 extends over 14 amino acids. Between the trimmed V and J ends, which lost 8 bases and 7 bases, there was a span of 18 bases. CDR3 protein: CASGSGGGSNTIYF. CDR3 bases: TGTGCCAGCGGATCTGGGGGGGGGAGTAACACCATATATTTT. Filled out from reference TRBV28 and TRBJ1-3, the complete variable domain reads DVKVTQSSRYLVKRTGEKVFLECVQDMDHENMFWYRQDPGLGLRLIYFSYDVKMKEKGDIPEGYSVSREKKERFSLILESASTNQTSMYLCASGSGGGSNTIYFGEGSWLTVV.

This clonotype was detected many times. The CDR3 nucleotides read TGTGCCAGCAGTGGTGAGGGTTACGAGCAGTACTTC. Protein sequence: CASSGEGYEQYF. The V and J genes are TRBV2 and TRBJ2-7, with D perhaps matching TRBD2 (5 bases). V lost 4 bases and J lost 4, with 8 bases in between. CDR1 and CDR2 from the germline V gene are SNHLY and FYNNEI. This CDR3 region has 12 residues.

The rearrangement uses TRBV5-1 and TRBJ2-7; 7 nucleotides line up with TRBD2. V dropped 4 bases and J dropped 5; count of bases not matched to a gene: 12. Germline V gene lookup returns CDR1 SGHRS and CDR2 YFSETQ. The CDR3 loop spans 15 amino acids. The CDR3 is CASSRGGVENDEQYF. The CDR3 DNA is TGCGCCAGCAGCCGGGGAGGGGTTGAAAACGACGAGCAGTACTTC. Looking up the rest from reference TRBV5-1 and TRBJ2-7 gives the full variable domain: KAGVTQTPRYLIKTRGQQVTLSCSPISGHRSVSWYQQTPGQGLQFLFEYFSETQRNKGNFPGRFSGRQFSNSRSEMNVSTLELGDSALYLCASSRGGVENDEQYFGPGTRLTVT.

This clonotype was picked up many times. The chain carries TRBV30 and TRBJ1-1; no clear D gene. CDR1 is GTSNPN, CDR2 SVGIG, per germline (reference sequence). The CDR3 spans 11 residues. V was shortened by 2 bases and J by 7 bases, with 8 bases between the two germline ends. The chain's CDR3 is CAWSHEGEAFF. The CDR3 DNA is TGTGCCTGGAGTCACGAGGGTGAAGCTTTCTTT.

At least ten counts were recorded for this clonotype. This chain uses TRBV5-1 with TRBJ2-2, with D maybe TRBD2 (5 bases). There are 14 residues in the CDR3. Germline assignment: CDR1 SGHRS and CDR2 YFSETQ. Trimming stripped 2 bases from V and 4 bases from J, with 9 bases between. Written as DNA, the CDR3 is TGCGCCAGCAGCTTCCTACGGGGCACCGGGGAGCTGTTTTTT. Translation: CASSFLRGTGELFF.

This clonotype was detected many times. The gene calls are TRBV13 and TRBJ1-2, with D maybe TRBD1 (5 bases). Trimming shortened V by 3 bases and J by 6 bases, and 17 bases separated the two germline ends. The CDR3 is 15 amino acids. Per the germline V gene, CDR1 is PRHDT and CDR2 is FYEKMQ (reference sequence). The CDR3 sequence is CASSFAVEGAHGYTF. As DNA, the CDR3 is TGTGCCAGCAGCTTTGCGGTAGAAGGGGCGCATGGCTACACCTTC.